This TCR beta chain was sequenced during a study of T cells in Graves' hyperthyroidism and ophthalmopathy. The junction had 10 bases not matched to a gene; V was cut back by 4 bases and J by 2 bases. CDR3 size: 17 residues. Germline assignment: CDR1 SGDLS and CDR2 YYNGEE. The table lists this clonotype with many counts. From RNA transcripts, TCR beta CDR3 regions were amplified. With the HTBI primer set, the TCR CDR3 went through a first round of RT-PCR. Each CDR3 protein is one row after TCRdb ran MiXCR on the multiplex PCR reads. The table includes about 740,000 distinct CDR3 sequences, around 15% detected once.

Sequencing was carried out using blood. The J gene is TRBJ2-5, the V gene TRBV9, with 11 bases identical to TRBD2. The sequence was obtained from a woman between 18 and 30 years old with Graves' hyperthyroidism. For the CDR3, the DNA is TGTGCCAGCAGCCTCACAGCGACTAGCGGGAAGCAAGAGACCCAGTACTTC. Its protein is CASSLTATSGKQETQYF.